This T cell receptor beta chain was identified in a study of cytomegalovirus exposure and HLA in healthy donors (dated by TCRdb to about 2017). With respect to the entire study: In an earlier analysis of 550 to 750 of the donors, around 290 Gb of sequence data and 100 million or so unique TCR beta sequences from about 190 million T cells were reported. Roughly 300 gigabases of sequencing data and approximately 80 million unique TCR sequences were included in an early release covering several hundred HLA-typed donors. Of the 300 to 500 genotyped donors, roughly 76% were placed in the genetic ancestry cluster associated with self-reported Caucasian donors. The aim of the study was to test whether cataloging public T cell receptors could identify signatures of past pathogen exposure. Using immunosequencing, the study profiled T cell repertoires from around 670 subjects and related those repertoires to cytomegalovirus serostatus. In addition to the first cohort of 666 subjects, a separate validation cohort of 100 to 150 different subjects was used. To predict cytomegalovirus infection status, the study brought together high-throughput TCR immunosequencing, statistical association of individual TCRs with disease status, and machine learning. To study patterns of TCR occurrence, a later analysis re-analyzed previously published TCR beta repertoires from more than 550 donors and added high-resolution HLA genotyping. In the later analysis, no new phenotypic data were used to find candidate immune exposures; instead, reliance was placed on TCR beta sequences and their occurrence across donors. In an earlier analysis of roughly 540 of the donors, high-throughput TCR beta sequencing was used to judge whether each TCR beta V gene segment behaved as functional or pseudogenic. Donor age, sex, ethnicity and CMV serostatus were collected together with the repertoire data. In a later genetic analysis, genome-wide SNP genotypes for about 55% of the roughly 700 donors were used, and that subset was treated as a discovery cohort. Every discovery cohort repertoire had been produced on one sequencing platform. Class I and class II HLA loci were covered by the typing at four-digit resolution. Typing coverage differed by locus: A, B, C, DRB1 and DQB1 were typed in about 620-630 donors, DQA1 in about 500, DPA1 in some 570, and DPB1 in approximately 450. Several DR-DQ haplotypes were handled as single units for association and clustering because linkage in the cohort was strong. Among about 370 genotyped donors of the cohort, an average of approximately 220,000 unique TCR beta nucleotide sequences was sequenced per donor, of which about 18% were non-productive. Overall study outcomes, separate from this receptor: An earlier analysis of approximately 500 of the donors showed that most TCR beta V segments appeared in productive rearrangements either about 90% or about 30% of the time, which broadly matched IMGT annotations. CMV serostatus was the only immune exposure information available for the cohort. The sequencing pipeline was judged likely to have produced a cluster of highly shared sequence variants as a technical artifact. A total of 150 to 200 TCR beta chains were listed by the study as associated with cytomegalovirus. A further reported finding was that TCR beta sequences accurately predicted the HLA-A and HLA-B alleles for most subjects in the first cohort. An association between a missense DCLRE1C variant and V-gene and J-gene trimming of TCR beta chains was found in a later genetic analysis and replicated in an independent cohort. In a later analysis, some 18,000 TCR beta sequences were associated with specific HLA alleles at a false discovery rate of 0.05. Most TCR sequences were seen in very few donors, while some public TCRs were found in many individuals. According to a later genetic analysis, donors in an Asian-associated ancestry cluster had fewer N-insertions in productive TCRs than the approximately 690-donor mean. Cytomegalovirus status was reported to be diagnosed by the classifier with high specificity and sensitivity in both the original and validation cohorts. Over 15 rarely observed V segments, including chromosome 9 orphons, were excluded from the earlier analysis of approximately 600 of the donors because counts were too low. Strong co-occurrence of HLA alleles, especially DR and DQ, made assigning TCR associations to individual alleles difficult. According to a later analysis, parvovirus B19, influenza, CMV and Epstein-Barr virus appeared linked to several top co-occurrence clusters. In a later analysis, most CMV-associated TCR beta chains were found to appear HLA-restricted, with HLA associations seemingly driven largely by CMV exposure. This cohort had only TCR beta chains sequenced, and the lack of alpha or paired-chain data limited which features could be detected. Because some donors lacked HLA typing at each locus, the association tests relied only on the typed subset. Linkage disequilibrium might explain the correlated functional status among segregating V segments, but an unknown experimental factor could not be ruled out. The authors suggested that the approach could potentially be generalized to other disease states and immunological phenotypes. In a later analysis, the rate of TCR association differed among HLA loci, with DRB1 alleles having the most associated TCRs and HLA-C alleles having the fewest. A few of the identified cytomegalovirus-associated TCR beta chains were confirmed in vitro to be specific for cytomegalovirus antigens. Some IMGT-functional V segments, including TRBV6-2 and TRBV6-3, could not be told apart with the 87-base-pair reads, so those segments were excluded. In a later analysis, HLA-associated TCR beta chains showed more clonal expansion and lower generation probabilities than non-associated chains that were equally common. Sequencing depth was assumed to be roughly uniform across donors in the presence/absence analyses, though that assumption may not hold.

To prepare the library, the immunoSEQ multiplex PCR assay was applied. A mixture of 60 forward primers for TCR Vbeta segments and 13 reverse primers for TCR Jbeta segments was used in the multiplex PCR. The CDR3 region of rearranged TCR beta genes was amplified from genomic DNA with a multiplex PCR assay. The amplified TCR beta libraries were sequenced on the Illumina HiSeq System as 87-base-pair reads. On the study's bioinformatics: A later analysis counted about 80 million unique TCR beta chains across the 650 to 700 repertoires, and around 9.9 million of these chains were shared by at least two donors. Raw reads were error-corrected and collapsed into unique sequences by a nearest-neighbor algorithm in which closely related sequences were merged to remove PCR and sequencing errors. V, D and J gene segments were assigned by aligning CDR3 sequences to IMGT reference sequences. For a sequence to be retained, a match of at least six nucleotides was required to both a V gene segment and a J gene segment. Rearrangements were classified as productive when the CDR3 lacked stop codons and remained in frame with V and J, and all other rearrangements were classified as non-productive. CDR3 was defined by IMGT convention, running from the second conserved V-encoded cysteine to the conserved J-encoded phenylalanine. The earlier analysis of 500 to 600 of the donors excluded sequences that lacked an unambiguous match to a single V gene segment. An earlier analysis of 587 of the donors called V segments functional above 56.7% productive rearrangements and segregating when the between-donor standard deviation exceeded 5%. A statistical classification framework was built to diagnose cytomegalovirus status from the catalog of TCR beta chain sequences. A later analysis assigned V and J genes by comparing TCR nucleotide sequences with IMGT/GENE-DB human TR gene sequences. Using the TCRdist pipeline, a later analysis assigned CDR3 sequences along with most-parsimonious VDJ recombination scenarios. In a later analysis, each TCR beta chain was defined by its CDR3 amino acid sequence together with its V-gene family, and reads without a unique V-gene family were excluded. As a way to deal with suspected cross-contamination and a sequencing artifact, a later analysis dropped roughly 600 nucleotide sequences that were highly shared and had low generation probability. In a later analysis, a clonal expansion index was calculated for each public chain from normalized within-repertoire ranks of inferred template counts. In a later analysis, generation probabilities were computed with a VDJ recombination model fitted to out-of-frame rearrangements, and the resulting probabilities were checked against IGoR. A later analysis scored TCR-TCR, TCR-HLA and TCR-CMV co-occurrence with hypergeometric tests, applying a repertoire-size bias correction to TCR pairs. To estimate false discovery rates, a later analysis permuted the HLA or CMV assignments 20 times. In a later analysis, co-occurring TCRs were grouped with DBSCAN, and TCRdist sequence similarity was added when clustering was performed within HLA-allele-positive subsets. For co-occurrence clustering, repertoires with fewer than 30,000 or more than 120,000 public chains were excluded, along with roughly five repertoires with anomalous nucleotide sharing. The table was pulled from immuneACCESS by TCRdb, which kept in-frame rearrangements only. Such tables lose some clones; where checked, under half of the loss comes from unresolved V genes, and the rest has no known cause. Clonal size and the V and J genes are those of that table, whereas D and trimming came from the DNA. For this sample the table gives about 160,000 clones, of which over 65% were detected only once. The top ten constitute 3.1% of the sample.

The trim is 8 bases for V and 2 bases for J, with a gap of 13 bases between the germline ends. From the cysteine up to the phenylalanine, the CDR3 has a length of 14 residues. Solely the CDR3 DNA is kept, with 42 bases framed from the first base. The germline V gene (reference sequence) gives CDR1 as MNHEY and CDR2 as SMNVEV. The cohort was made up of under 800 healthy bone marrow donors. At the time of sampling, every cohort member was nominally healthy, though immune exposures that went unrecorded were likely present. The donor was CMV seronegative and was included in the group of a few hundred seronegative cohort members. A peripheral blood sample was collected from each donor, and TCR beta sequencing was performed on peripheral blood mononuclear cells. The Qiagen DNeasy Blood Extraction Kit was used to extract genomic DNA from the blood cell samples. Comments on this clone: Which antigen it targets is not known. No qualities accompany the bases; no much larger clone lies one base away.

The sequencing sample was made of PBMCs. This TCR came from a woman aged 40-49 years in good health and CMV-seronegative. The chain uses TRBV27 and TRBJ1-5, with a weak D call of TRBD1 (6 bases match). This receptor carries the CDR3 CASAGDGRNQPQHF. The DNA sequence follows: TGTGCCAGCGCAGGGGACGGCCGCAATCAGCCCCAGCATTTT.